The sequence of this T cell receptor beta chain was determined in a study of CD8+ T cells in alopecia areata. The overall study: Affected scalp percentage determined the severity score of treated patients. General study results and limits: It was observed that many expanded lesional clones persisted in scalp and blood during tofacitinib. Significant decreases in scalp clonality and expanded CD8+ clones followed tofacitinib treatment.

As regards this clone: The target antigen is unknown. Additional DNA sequences in this sample encode the identical CDR3.

The CDR3 contains 12 residues. CDR1 and CDR2 (germline): GTSNPN, SVGIG (reference sequence). V lost 4 bases, J lost 2 bases, and 8 bases lay in between. TCR sequencing used cDNA made by reverse transcription of extracted RNA. Profiling relied on immunoSEQ multiplex PCR, and the TCRdb table lists in-frame clones only, not all of them. This sample has some 190,000 clones, with around 66% found just once. The treatment: oral pan-JAK inhibitor, 5-10 mg twice daily. The chain is built from TRBV30 and TRBJ1-2; no clear D gene. The material sequenced was CD4+ T cells sorted from blood, taken at roughly week 45, from a patient treated with tofacitinib. This clonotype was obtained from a human donor with alopecia areata. In DNA, the CDR3 is TGTGCCTGGAAGGTGGAGAACTATGGCTACACCTTC. Translation gives CAWKVENYGYTF.